This TCR beta chain stems from a study of regulatory T cells in long-lasting Graves disease. Study at large: To qualify as persistent, Graves' disease required over 5 years of antithyroid drugs with positive TSH receptor antibodies.

Documented time point: persistent/refractory GD, antithyroid drugs over 5 years with positive TRAb. The TCR library was prepared using RNA isolated from PBMCs. Overall study results and limits: Small sample size may have lowered accuracy. Patients with persistent disease showed a bias toward TRBV28, TRBJ1-2 and TRBJ2-5.

TCR beta libraries were built with iRepertoire HTBI primers and Arm-PCR of CDR3 regions. Using its own MiXCR run on the multiplex PCR reads, TCRdb lists one record per CDR3 protein. The profile shows around 400,000 distinct CDR3 sequences, roughly 23% of them singletons. This clonotype occurred a few times. As yet, its antigen is unknown. Germline V gives CDR1 SGHRS, CDR2 YFSETQ. With V trimmed by 1 base and J by 4 bases, 4 bases remained unmatched. This CDR3 contains 14 residues. This chain joins TRBV5-1 and TRBJ2-5, with 7 bases lining up with TRBD2. The sequence came from a woman between 40 and 55 years old with Graves disease. This sample comprised peripheral blood mononuclear cells (PBMCs), obtained when the disease was refractory, from a patient treated with antithyroid drugs. The CDR3 DNA follows: TGCGCCAGCAGCTTGTTGGCGGGAGCAGAGACCCAGTACTTC. It codes for CASSLLAGAETQYF.